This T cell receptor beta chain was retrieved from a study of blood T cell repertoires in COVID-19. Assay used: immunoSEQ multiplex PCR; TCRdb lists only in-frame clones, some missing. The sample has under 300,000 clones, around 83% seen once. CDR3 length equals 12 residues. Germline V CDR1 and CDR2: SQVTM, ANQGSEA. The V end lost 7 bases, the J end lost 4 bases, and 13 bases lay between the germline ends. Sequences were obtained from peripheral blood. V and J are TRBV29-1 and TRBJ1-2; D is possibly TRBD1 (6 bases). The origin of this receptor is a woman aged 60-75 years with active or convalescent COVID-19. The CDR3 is CSGSRGVYGYTF. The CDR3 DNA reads TGCAGCGGAAGCAGGGGCGTCTATGGCTACACCTTC.